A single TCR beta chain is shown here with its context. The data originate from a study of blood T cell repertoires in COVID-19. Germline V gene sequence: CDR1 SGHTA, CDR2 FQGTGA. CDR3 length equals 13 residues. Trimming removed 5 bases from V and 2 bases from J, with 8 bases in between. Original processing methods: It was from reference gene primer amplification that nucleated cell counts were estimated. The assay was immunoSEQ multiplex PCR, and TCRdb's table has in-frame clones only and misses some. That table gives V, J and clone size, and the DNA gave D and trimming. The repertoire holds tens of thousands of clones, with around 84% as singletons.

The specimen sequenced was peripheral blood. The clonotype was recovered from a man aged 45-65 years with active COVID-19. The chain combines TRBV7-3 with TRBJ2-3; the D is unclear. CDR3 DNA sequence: TGTGCCAGCAGCGCAGAAATCACAGATACGCAGTATTTT. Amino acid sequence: CASSAEITDTQYF.